The sequence of this T cell receptor (beta chain) was determined in a study of blood T cell repertoires in COVID-19 (dated by TCRdb to 2018 to 2021). Notes on the research overall: Collaborator samples came from the United States, Italy and Spain and covered acute and convalescent phases of COVID-19. The sample metadata nearly always contained a de-identified subject ID, COVID-19 status, age in years and sex. The repertoires were released in a freely available public database intended as a resource for research on the immune response to SARS-CoV-2. Samples came from the ongoing ImmuneRACE study (first 160 participants) plus 1,254 subjects from 6 global collaborators. Subjects who had been exposed to COVID-19, were actively infected with it, or had recovered from it provided the deeply sampled blood TCRbeta repertoires that made up the dataset. Where available, HLA class I and class II types were taken from metadata supplied by the sample provider and were not determined by assay-based typing. The material from the prospective study consisted of cDNA or gDNA derived from T cells, B-cell-depleted T cells, or PBMCs.

Each collaborating institution followed its own protocols to collect whole blood in K2EDTA tubes. Collaborator samples were shipped for TCRbeta analysis as frozen whole blood, isolated PBMCs, or DNA extracted from either sample type. V was cut back by 0 bases and J by 9 bases, leaving a gap of 10 bases between them. CDR1 and CDR2, looked up from the germline V gene, are SGHRS and YFSETQ. Including cysteine and phenylalanine, the CDR3 has 14 amino acids. Only the CDR3 region is kept as DNA, spanning 42 bases read in frame from base 1. Concerning this clone itself: No antigen is known for it. Base qualities are not at hand, and no much larger clone is one base apart.

Beyond this particular receptor, the publication reports: Clinical and demographic metadata were provided uncurated, with the amount varying by source and participant.

TCRbeta CDR3 regions were amplified from genomic DNA by means of the immunoSEQ Assay, a bias-controlled multiplex PCR. In the paper's pipeline: The number of nucleated cells in each sample was estimated from the amplification of reference gene primers within the assay. Sequence reads were collapsed and filtered to measure the absolute abundance of every unique TCRbeta CDR3 rearrangement. For each sample, productive Simpson clonality was calculated as the square root of Simpson's diversity index across productive rearrangements. The immuneACCESS repertoire file appears here via TCRdb, limited to in-frame rearrangements. These files lack a portion of the clones; in checked studies, under half of the deficit traces to unresolved V genes, and the cause of the others is not known. V and J calls and clone size are those listed in that table; D and trimming were worked out from the DNA. This sample has tens of thousands of clones in its table, and around 80% of those were observed once. Over 15% of the sample lies in the top ten.

The sample comprised peripheral blood. The rearranged chain carries TRBV5-1 and TRBJ1-6, with no D gene named confidently. The receptor comes from a woman in her sixties or seventies with acute or convalescent COVID-19. The nucleotides are TGCGCCAGCAGCTTGGTCCCAGGCCCTTCACCCCTCCACTTT. Translation gives CASSLVPGPSPLHF.